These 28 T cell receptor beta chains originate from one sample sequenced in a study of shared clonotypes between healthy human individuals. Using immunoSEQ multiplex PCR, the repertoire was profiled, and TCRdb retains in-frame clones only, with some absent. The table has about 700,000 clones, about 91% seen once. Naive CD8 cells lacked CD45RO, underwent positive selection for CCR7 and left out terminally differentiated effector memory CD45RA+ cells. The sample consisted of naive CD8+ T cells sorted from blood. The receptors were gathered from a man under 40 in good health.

The CDR3 coding sequence is TGTGCCAGCAGCTACGGGACTAGCCTCTACGAGCAGTACTTC. This codes for CASSYGTSLYEQYF. The rearrangement uses TRBV7-8 and TRBJ2-7; 9 nucleotides match TRBD2. CDR1 SGHVS and CDR2 FQNEAQ come from the germline V gene. The CDR3 extends over 14 amino acids. V dropped 4 bases and J dropped 3; count of bases not matched to a gene: 4.

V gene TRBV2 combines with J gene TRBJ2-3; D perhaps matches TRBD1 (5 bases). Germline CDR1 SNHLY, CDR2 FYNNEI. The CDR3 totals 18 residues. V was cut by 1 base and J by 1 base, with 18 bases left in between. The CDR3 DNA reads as TGTGCCAGCAGTGAAGGATTCCAGGACAAGACAGGCACAGATACGCAGTATTTT. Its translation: CASSEGFQDKTGTDTQYF.

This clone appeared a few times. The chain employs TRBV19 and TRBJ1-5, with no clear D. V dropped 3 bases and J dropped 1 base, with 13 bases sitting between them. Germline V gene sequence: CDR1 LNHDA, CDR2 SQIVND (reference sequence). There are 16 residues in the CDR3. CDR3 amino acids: CASSIKRGGSNQPQHF. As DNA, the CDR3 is TGTGCCAGTAGTATTAAACGGGGTGGCAGCAATCAGCCCCAGCATTTT.

The CDR3 sequence is CASSVVSSGSSYNEQFF. In DNA form, the CDR3 reads TGTGCCAGCAGCGTCGTTTCGAGCGGGAGCTCCTACAATGAGCAGTTCTTC. The V and J genes are TRBV2 and TRBJ2-1, with 8 nucleotides matching TRBD2. There are 17 residues in the CDR3. The germline CDR1 and CDR2 sequences are SNHLY and FYNNEI. The V gene end was trimmed by 6 bases and the J gene end by 0 bases; junction bases not matched to a gene: 10.

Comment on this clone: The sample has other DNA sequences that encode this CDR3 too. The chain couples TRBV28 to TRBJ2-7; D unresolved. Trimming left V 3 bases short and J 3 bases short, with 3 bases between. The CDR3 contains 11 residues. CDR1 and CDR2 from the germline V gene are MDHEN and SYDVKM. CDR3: CASSFVYEQYF. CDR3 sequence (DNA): TGTGCCAGCAGTTTCGTCTACGAGCAGTACTTC.

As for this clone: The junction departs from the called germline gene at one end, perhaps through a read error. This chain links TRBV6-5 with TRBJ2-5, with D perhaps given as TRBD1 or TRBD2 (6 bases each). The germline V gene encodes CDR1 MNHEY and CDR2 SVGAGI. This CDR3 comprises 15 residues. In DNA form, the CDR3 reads TGTGCCAGCAGTTACGCACAGGAGGGGGAAGAGTCCCAGTACTTC. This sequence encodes CASSYAQEGEESQYF.

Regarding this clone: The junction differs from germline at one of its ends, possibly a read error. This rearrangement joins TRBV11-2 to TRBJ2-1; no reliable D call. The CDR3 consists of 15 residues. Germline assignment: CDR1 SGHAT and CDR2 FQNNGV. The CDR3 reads CASSLLVDSDNEQFF. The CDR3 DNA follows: TGTGCCAGCAGCTTACTGGTCGACTCCGACAATGAGCAGTTCTTC.

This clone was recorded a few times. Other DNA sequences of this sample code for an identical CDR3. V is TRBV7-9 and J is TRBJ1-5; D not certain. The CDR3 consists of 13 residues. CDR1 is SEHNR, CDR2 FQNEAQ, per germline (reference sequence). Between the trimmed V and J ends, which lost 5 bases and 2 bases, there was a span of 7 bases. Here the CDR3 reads CASSIGGNQPQHF. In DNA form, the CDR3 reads TGTGCCAGCAGCATCGGGGGCAATCAGCCCCAGCATTTT.

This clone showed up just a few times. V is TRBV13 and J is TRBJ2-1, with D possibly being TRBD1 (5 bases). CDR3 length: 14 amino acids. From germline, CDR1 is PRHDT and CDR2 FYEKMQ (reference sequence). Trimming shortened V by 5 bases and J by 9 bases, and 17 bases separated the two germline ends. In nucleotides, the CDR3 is TGTGCCAGCAGCCCACTTGGGCCAGGGCCTGAGCAGTTCTTC. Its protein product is CASSPLGPGPEQFF.

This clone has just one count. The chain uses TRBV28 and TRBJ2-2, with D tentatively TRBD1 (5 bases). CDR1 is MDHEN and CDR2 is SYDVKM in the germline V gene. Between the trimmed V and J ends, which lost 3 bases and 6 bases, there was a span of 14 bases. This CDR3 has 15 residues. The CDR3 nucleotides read TGTGCCAGCAGTTTTGAAGCAGGGTTGGCCGGGGAGCTGTTTTTT. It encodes CASSFEAGLAGELFF.

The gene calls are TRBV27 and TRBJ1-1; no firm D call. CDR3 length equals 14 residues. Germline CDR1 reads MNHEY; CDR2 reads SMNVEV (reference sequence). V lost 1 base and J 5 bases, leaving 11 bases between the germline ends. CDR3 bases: TGTGCCAGCAGTTTATGGTCACGGATGACTGAAGCTTTCTTT. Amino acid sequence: CASSLWSRMTEAFF.

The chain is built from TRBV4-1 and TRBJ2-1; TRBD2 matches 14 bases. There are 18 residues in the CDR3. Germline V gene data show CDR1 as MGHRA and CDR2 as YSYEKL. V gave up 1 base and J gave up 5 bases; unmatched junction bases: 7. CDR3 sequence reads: CASSQGLAGGVRDNEQFF. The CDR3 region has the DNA TGCGCCAGCAGCCAAGGACTAGCGGGAGGGGTTCGGGACAATGAGCAGTTCTTC.

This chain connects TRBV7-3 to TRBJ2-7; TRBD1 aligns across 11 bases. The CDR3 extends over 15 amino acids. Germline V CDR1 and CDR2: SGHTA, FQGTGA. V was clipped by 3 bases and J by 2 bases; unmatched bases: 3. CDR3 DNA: TGTGCCAGCAGCTTGGGGACAGGGGGACCCTACGAGCAGTACTTC. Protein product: CASSLGTGGPYEQYF.

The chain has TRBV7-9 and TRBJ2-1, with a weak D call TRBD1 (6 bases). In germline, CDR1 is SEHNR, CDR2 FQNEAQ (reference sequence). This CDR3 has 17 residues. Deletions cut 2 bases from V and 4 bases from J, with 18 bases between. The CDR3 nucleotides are TGTGCCAGCAGCTTATCTACTTTCGGACAGACATACAATGAGCAGTTCTTC. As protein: CASSLSTFGQTYNEQFF.

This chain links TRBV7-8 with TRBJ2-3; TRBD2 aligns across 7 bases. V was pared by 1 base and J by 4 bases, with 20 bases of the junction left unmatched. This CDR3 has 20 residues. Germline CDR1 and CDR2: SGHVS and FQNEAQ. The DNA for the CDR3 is TGTGCCAGCAGCTTAGTAACCCGGGACTATCGTAACTTAGGGGCAGATACGCAGTATTTT. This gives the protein CASSLVTRDYRNLGADTQYF.

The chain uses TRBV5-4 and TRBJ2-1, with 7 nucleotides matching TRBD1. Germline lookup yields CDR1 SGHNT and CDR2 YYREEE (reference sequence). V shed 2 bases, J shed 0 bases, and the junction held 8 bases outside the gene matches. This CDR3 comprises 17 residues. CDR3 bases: TGTGCCAGCAGCTTAGATGGCCGGGACAGCTCCTACAATGAGCAGTTCTTC. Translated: CASSLDGRDSSYNEQFF.

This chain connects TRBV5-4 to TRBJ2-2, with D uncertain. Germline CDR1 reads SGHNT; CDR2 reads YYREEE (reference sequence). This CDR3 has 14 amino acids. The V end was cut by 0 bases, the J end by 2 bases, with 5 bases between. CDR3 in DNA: TGTGCCAGCAGCTTGGAGGGTAACACCGGGGAGCTGTTTTTT. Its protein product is CASSLEGNTGELFF.

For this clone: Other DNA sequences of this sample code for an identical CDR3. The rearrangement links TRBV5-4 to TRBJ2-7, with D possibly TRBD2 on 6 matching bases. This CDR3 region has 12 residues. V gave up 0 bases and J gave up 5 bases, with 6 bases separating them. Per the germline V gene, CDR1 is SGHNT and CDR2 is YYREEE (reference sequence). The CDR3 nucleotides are TGTGCCAGCAGCTTGGGGGGGGACGAGCAGTACTTC. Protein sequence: CASSLGGDEQYF.

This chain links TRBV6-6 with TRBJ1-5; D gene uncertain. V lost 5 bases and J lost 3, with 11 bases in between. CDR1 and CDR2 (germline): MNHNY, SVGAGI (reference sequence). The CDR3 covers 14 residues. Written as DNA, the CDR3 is TGTGCCAGCAGTCCTCAGGAGTACAATCAGCCCCAGCATTTT. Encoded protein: CASSPQEYNQPQHF.

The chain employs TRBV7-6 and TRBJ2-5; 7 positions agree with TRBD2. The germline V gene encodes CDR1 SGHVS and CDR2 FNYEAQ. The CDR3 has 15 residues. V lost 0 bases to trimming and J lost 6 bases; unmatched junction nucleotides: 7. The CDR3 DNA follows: TGTGCCAGCAGCTTAGCCCCAAGGGAGGGGAAGACCCAGTACTTC. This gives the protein CASSLAPREGKTQYF.

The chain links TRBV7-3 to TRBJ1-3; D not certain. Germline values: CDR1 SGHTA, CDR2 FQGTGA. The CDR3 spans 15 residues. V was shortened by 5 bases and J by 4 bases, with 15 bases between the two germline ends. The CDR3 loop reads CASSIGPRRGNTIYF. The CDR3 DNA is TGTGCCAGCAGCATCGGACCGCGGAGAGGAAACACCATATATTTT.

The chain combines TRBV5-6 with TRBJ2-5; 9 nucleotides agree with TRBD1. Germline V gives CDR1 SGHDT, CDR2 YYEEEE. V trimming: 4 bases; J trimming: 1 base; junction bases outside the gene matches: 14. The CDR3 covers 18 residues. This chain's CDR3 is CASSRRGQGAQIQETQYF. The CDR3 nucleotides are TGTGCCAGCAGCCGCCGGGGACAGGGTGCCCAAATCCAAGAGACCCAGTACTTC.

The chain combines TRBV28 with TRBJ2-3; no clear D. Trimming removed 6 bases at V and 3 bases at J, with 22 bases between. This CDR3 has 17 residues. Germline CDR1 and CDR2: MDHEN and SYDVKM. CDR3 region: CASRKTGHSKVTDTQYF. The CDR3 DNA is TGTGCCAGCAGGAAGACGGGCCATTCCAAGGTTACAGATACGCAGTATTTT. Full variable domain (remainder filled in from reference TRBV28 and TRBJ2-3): DVKVTQSSRYLVKRTGEKVFLECVQDMDHENMFWYRQDPGLGLRLIYFSYDVKMKEKGDIPEGYSVSREKKERFSLILESASTNQTSMYLCASRKTGHSKVTDTQYFGPGTRLTVL.

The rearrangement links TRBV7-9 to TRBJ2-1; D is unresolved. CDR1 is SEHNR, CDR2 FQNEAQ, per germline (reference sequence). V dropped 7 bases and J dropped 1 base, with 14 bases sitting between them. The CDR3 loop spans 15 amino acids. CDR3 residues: CASNLGGSSYNEQFF. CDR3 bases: TGTGCCAGCAACCTTGGCGGCTCGTCCTACAATGAGCAGTTCTTC.

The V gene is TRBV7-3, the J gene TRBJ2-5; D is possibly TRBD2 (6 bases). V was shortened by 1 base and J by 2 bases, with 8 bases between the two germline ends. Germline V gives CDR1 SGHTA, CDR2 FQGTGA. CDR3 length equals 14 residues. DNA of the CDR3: TGTGCCAGCAGCTTAATCGGGGGACAAGAGACCCAGTACTTC. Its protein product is CASSLIGGQETQYF.

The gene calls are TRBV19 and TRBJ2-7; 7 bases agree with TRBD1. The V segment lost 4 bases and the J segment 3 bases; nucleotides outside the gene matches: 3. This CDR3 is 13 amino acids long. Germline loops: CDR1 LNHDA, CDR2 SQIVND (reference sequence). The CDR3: CASSTTGRYEQYF. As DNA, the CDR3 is TGTGCCAGTAGTACGACAGGGCGCTACGAGCAGTACTTC.

CDR3 loop: CASSLPPGLVGEQYF. The CDR3 coding sequence is TGTGCCAGCAGCTTACCCCCGGGACTAGTGGGGGAGCAGTACTTC. The rearrangement uses TRBV7-6 and TRBJ2-7; 8 positions match TRBD2. In germline, CDR1 is SGHVS, CDR2 FNYEAQ. The CDR3 sequence is 15 residues long. V lost 2 bases, J lost 7 bases, and 10 bases stayed unmatched.

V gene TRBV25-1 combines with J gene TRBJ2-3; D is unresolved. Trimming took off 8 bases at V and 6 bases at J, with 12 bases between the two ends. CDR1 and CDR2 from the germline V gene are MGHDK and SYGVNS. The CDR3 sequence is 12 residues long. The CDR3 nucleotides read TGTGCCAGCTTAGGAAGATATGATACGCAGTATTTT. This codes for CASLGRYDTQYF.